Below are 20 T cell receptor beta chains sequenced from a single sample in a study of cytomegalovirus exposure and HLA in healthy donors (dated by TCRdb to about 2017). Preparation of the library involved the immunoSEQ multiplex PCR assay. The multiplex PCR relied on a mix of 60 forward primers for TCR Vbeta segments and 13 reverse primers for TCR Jbeta segments. TCRdb retrieved this table from immuneACCESS and kept in-frame rearrangements only. Not all clones are present; in checked studies, unresolved V genes account for under half, and no reason is known for the remainder. The sample data list about 84,000 clones, and 55% to 65% of these were observed just once. The ten most abundant clones make up 15% of the sample. The sequenced material came from PBMCs. The receptors originated from a woman aged 35 to 49 in good health and CMV-seropositive.

The CDR3 sequence: CASSEALPGRYGNTIYF. For the CDR3, the DNA is TGTGCCAGCAGTGAAGCGCTTCCGGGGAGGTACGGAAACACCATATATTTT. V is TRBV6-1 and J is TRBJ1-3, with no clear D. From germline, CDR1 is MNHNS and CDR2 SASEGT. V lost 0 bases and J 4 bases, leaving 16 bases between the germline ends. The CDR3 spans 17 residues.

The rearrangement joins TRBV2 to TRBJ2-7; 10 nucleotides match TRBD1. Germline CDR1 SNHLY, CDR2 FYNNEI. This CDR3 contains 14 residues. Trimming removed 6 bases from V and 5 bases from J; junction bases left unmatched: 7. The CDR3 coding sequence is TGTGCCAGCAGGGGGACAGGGGCGACGAACGAGCAGTACTTC. This sequence encodes CASRGTGATNEQYF.

This clone was observed a handful of times. The chain couples TRBV7-2 to TRBJ2-1; D unclear. This CDR3 contains 13 residues. Germline assignment: CDR1 SGHTA and CDR2 FQGNSA. V was pared by 0 bases and J by 6 bases, with 6 bases between. The CDR3 region is CASSLALINEQFF. In DNA form, the CDR3 reads TGTGCCAGCAGCTTAGCGCTAATCAATGAGCAGTTCTTC. The complete variable domain, with remaining parts taken from reference TRBV7-2 and TRBJ2-1, reads GAGVSQSPSNKVTEKGKDVELRCDPISGHTALYWYRQSLGQGLEFLIYFQGNSAPDKSGLPSDRFSAERTGGSVSTLTIQRTQQEDSAVYLCASSLALINEQFFGPGTRLTVL.

The gene calls are TRBV19 and TRBJ2-1, with 8 bases fitting TRBD1. The CDR3 extends over 13 amino acids. V was clipped by 4 bases and J by 6 bases; unmatched bases: 2. Per germline, CDR1 LNHDA and CDR2 SQIVND (reference sequence). The CDR3 DNA follows: TGTGCCAGTAGTACCACAGGGGGCAATGAGCAGTTCTTC. Its translation is CASSTTGGNEQFF.

This chain uses TRBV5-1 with TRBJ2-7; TRBD2 might be the D (6 bases). The CDR3 totals 15 residues. Between the trimmed V and J ends, which lost 0 bases and 3 bases, there was a span of 13 bases. From germline, CDR1 is SGHRS and CDR2 YFSETQ. Written as DNA, the CDR3 is TGCGCCAGCAGCTTGGGTCTTCCGGGAGTCTACGAGCAGTACTTC. Its translation: CASSLGLPGVYEQYF.

The chain has TRBV6-6 and TRBJ2-5; weak D call: TRBD2 (5 bases). Germline values: CDR1 MNHNY, CDR2 SVGAGI (reference sequence). The CDR3 consists of 14 residues. Trimming pared 6 bases from V and 2 bases from J, leaving 13 bases between. The CDR3 DNA is TGTGCCAGCAGACACCCCGGGGAGCAAGAGACCCAGTACTTC. Amino acids: CASRHPGEQETQYF.

This clone was seen a few times. The V gene is TRBV11-3, the J gene TRBJ2-3, with D unclear. V was shortened by 1 base and J by 3 bases, with 5 bases between the two germline ends. Germline lookup yields CDR1 SGHNT and CDR2 YENEEA. This CDR3 comprises 13 residues. The CDR3 loop reads CASSLVITDTQYF. CDR3 coding DNA: TGTGCCAGCAGCTTAGTTATTACAGATACGCAGTATTTT.

Only a few counts were recorded for this clone. The J gene is TRBJ2-2, the V gene TRBV5-4; 7 nucleotides agree with TRBD1. Germline V gene sequence: CDR1 SGHNT, CDR2 YYREEE (reference sequence). V lost 3 bases and J lost 3; bases outside the gene matches: 5. The CDR3 is 15 amino acids. For the CDR3, the DNA is TGTGCCAGCAGCTCCGGGACAGACTACACCGGGGAGCTGTTTTTT. The encoded protein is CASSSGTDYTGELFF.

J is TRBJ1-4 and V is TRBV4-2; the D gene is possibly TRBD1 (6 bases). The CDR3 covers 15 residues. Trimming removed 1 base from V and 6 bases from J, with 12 bases in between. Germline loops: CDR1 LGHNA, CDR2 YNFKEQ. CDR3 DNA sequence: TGTGCCAGCAGCCAAGTTCAGGGGCGGGATGAAAAACTGTTTTTT. The encoded protein is CASSQVQGRDEKLFF.

The genes are TRBV7-3 and TRBJ2-7; unclear D gene. The CDR3 totals 13 residues. Germline V gives CDR1 SGHTA, CDR2 FQGTGA. Trimming stripped 2 bases from V and 3 bases from J, with 8 bases between. The DNA of the CDR3 is TGTGCCAGCAGCTTATCGGCAGGCTACGAGCAGTACTTC. Its protein product is CASSLSAGYEQYF.

The gene calls are TRBV28 and TRBJ2-5, with 9 bases identical to TRBD2. The CDR3 loop spans 16 amino acids. Germline loops: CDR1 MDHEN, CDR2 SYDVKM. With V trimmed by 7 bases and J by 4 bases, 13 bases remained unmatched. CDR3 DNA sequence: TGTGCCAGCACCGGGGCGGGAGGGCTTGCCGGAGAGACCCAGTACTTC. The encoded protein is CASTGAGGLAGETQYF.

CDR3 region: CASMWTSETQYF. The CDR3 DNA sequence: TGTGCCAGCATGTGGACTTCGGAGACCCAGTACTTC. This rearrangement joins TRBV2 to TRBJ2-5; D may be TRBD2 (5 bases). CDR1 is SNHLY and CDR2 is FYNNEI in the germline V gene. The CDR3 consists of 12 residues. Trimming stripped 7 bases from V and 5 bases from J, with 11 bases between.

The chain recombines TRBV13 with TRBJ1-1; tentatively, D is TRBD1 (6 bases). Germline values: CDR1 PRHDT, CDR2 FYEKMQ (reference sequence). V dropped 4 bases and J dropped 1 base, with 13 bases sitting between them. This CDR3 contains 15 residues. CDR3 amino acids: CASSYRVIGNTEAFF. In nucleotides, the CDR3 is TGTGCCAGCAGCTACAGGGTAATAGGGAACACTGAAGCTTTCTTT.

V is TRBV28 and J is TRBJ1-2, with 7 bases that match TRBD1. Germline-derived CDR1 and CDR2 are MDHEN and SYDVKM. J was trimmed by 4 bases and V by 6 bases; bases with no gene match: 8. The CDR3 is 14 residues long. CDR3 amino acids: CASRGQGEGYGYTF. CDR3 DNA sequence: TGTGCCAGCAGGGGCCAGGGGGAAGGCTATGGCTACACCTTC.

V usage is TRBV9 and J usage is TRBJ2-7; a weak D match, TRBD1 (6 bases). V gave up 4 bases and J gave up 3 bases, with 14 bases separating them. Germline V lookup: CDR1 SGDLS, CDR2 YYNGEE. The CDR3 loop spans 14 amino acids. The CDR3 here is CASSPKGVGYEQYF. Written as DNA, the CDR3 is TGTGCCAGCAGCCCCAAGGGGGTTGGCTACGAGCAGTACTTC.

CDR3 residues: CASRIDYSSYNEQFF. CDR3 coding DNA: TGTGCCAGCAGAATCGACTACAGTTCCTACAATGAGCAGTTCTTC. This chain uses TRBV2 with TRBJ2-1; possibly TRBD2 for D (5 bases). Trimming removed 6 bases at V and 1 base at J, with 13 bases between. This CDR3 has 15 amino acids. CDR1 and CDR2 from the germline V gene are SNHLY and FYNNEI.

The chain joins TRBV27 to TRBJ2-5, with D perhaps TRBD1 (5 bases). The CDR3 extends over 12 amino acids. V was pared by 8 bases and J by 6 bases, with 13 bases between. Germline loops: CDR1 MNHEY, CDR2 SMNVEV (reference sequence). As DNA, the CDR3 is TGTGCCAGCGGACAAGTTCGTCAGACCCAGTACTTC. It is translated as CASGQVRQTQYF.

J is TRBJ2-5 and V is TRBV28, with D perhaps TRBD1 (7 bases). The CDR3 sequence is 15 residues long. V was shortened by 5 bases and J by 4 bases, with 17 bases between the two germline ends. The V gene's germline CDR1 is MDHEN and CDR2 SYDVKM. CDR3 bases: TGTGCCAGCAGTACGACAGGGACTGGTCCAGAGACCCAGTACTTC. This encodes CASSTTGTGPETQYF.

As DNA, the CDR3 is TGCGCCAGCAGCCCTCGACTGAGTTACAATGAGCAGTTCTTC. This codes for CASSPRLSYNEQFF. The J gene is TRBJ2-1, the V gene TRBV5-1; no clear D. The CDR3 loop spans 14 amino acids. CDR1 is SGHRS, CDR2 YFSETQ, per germline. V lost 4 bases and J lost 4, with 12 bases in between.

The rearrangement links TRBV2 to TRBJ2-2, with TRBD2 identical over 8 bases. Trimming at V came to 8 bases and at J to 4 bases, leaving 3 bases not matched to a gene. The germline gives CDR1 SNHLY, CDR2 FYNNEI. This CDR3 contains 13 residues. In DNA form, the CDR3 reads TGTGCCAGCCGGGAGGGCCCCACCGGGGAGCTGTTTTTT. This codes for CASREGPTGELFF. Based on the CDR3 plus reference TRBV2 and TRBJ2-2, the full variable domain is EPEVTQTPSHQVTQMGQEVILRCVPISNHLYFYWYRQILGQKVEFLVSFYNNEISEKSEIFDDQFSVERPDGSNFTLKIRSTKLEDSAMYFCASREGPTGELFFGEGSRLTVL.